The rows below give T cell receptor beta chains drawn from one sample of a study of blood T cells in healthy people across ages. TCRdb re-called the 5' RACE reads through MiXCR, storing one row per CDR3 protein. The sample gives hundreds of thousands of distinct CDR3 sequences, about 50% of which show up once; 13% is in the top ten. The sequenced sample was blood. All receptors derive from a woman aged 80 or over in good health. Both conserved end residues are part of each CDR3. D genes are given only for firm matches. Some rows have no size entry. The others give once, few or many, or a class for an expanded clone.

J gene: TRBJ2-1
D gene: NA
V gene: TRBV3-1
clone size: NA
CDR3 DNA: TGTGCCAGCAGGGCAGGGCCCGTGGCGTTCTTC
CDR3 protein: CASRAGPVAFF

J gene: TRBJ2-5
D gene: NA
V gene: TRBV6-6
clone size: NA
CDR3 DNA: TGTGCCAGCAGTTACCCCTCAGGGCGCGAGACCCAGTACTTC
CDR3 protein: CASSYPSGRETQYF

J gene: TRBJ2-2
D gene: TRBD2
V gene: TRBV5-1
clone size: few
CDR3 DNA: TGCGCCAGCAGCTTAGCCCAAGGGACTAAGAACACCGGGGAGCTGTTTTTT
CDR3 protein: CASSLAQGTKNTGELFF

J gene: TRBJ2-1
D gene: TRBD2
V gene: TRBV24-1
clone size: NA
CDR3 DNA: TGTGCCACCAGTGATTGGGGACTAGCTGGGAACTACAATGAGCAGTTCTTC
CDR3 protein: CATSDWGLAGNYNEQFF

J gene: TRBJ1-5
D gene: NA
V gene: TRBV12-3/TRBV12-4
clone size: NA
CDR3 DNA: TGTGCCAGCAGCTGGGGCTTCGGGGATCAGCCCCAGCATTTT
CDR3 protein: CASSWGFGDQPQHF

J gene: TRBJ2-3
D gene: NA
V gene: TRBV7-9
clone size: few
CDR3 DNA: TGTGCCAGCAGCTTAACTGCAGTCGACACAGATACGCAGTATTTT
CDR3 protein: CASSLTAVDTDTQYF

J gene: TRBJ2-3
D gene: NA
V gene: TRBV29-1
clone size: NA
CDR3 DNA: TGCAGCGTTGAAGAAGGGGCCACAGATACGCAGTATTTT
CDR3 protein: CSVEEGATDTQYF

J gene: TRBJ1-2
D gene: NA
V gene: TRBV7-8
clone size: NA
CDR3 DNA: TGTGCCAGCAGCTTGCAATCCTCTGGCTACACCTTC
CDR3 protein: CASSLQSSGYTF

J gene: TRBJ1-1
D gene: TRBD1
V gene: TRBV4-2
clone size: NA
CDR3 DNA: TGTGCCAGCAGGGACAGGGGGCGCGATACTGAAGCTTTCTTT
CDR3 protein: CASRDRGRDTEAFF

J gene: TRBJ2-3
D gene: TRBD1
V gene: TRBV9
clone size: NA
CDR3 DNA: TGTGCCAGCAGCGCGGACAGGGAGGTTGGAGGATACGCGTATTTT
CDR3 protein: CASSADREVGGYAYF

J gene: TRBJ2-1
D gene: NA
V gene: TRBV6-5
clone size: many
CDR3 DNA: TGTGCCAGCAGTTACTCACAGGGCCCCCTTTTCGAGCAGTTCTTC
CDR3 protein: CASSYSQGPLFEQFF

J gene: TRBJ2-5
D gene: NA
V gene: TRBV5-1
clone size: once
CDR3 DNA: TGCGCCAGCAGCTTAAACACAGGGAGAGAGACCCAGTACTTC
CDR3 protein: CASSLNTGRETQYF

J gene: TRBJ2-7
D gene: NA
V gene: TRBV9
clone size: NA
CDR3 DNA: TGTGCCAGCAGCGTAGACCCCTTCTACGAGCAGTACTTC
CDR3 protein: CASSVDPFYEQYF

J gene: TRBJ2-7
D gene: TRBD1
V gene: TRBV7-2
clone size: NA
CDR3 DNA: TGTGCCAGCAGCTTAAGACAGGGGAACCCGTACGAGCAGTACTTC
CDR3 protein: CASSLRQGNPYEQYF

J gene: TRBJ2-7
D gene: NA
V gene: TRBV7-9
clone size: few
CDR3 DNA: TGTGCCAGCAGCCCCGCCGCCTACGAGCAGTACTTC
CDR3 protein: CASSPAAYEQYF

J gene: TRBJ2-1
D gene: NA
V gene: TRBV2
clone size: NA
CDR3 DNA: TGTGCCAGCAGCCCCAGGACGGCATACAATGAGCAGTTCTTC
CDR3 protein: CASSPRTAYNEQFF

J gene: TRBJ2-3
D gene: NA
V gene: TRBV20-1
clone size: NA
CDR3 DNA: TGCAGTGCCGCCAGGATGCGTACAGGGTGGAAAGATACGCAGTATTTT
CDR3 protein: CSAARMRTGWKDTQYF

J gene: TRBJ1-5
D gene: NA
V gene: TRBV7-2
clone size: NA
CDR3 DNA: TGTGCCAGCAGCTTAAGAAGTTGGGGGGGGAACAATCAGCCCCAGCATTTT
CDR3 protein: CASSLRSWGGNNQPQHF

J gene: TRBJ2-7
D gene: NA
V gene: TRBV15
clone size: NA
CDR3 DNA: TGTGCCACCAGCAGAGATGAGCGAAGCGAGCAGTACTTC
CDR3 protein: CATSRDERSEQYF

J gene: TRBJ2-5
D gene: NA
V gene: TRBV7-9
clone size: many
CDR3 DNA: TGTGCCAGCAGCTCCCTTAAGGGGGGAGAGACCCAGTACTTC
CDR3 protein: CASSSLKGGETQYF

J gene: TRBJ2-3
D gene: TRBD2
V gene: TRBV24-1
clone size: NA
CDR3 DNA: TGTGCCACCAGTGGGGTCCTAGCGGATACTAGCACAGATACGCAGTATTTT
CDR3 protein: CATSGVLADTSTDTQYF

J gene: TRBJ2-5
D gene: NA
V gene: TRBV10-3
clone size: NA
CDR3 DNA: TGTGCCATCAGTGGGGTCGGTCTAAAAGAGACCCAGTACTTC
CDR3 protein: CAISGVGLKETQYF

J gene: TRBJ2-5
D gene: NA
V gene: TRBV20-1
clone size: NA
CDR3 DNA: TGCAGTGCTCAGGGCAGAGAGACCCAGTACTTC
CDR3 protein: CSAQGRETQYF

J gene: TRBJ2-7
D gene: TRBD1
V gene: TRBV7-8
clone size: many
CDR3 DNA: TGTGCCAGCAGCTTACAGGTGACAGGGTCTTACGAGCAGTACTTC
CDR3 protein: CASSLQVTGSYEQYF

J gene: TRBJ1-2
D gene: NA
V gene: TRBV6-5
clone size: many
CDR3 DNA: TGTGCCAGCAGTTACCGAGGACAGCTTTATGGCTACACCTTC
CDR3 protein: CASSYRGQLYGYTF

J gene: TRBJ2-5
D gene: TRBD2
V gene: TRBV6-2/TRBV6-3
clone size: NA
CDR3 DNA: TGTGCCAGCACTACGAGCGGGAGGGTTGAGACCCAGTACTTC
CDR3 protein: CASTTSGRVETQYF

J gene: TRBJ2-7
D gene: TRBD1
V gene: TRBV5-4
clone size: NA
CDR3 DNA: TGTGCCAGCAGCTTTCGGGACAGGGAGGCCTACGAGCAGTACTTC
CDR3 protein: CASSFRDREAYEQYF

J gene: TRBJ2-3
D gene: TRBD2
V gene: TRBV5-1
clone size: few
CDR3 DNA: TGCGCCAGCAGCTTGGGAGTCCTAGCGGTTAGCACAGATACGCAGTATTTT
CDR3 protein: CASSLGVLAVSTDTQYF

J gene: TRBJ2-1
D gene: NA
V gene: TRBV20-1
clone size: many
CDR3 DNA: TGCAGTGCTAGACTAGGAGGGGTAGGGGAGCAGTTCTTC
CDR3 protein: CSARLGGVGEQFF

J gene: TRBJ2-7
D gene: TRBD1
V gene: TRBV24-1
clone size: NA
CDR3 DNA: TGTGCCACCAGTGATCTGCTTACAGGGGACGAGCAGTACTTC
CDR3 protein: CATSDLLTGDEQYF

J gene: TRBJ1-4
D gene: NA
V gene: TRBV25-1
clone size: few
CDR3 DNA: TGTGCCAGCAGTGAATACGACAGCTTCGCAACTAATGAAAAACTGTTTTTT
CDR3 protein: CASSEYDSFATNEKLFF

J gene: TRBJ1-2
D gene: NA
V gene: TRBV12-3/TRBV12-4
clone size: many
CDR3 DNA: TGTGCCAGCAGTTTAAATAGCTATGGCTACACCTTC
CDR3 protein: CASSLNSYGYTF

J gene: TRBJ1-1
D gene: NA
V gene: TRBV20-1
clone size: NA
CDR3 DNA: TGCAGTGCTAGATCCCACAGGGTGAACACTGAAGCTTTCTTT
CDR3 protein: CSARSHRVNTEAFF

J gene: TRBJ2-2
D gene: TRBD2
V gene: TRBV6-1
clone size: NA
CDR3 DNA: TGTGCCAGCAGCGGGGGACTAGCGGGCACCGGGGAGCTGTTTTTT
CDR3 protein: CASSGGLAGTGELFF

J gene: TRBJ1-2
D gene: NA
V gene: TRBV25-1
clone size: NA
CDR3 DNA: TGTGCCAGCAGTGAATATTACAATGGCTACACCTTC
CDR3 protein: CASSEYYNGYTF

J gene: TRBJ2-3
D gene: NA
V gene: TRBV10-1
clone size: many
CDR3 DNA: TGCGCCAGCAGCCCCAACTTGGACACAGATACGCAGTATTTT
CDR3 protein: CASSPNLDTDTQYF

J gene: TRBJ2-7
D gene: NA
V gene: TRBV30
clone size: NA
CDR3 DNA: TGTGCCGGGAACAGGGCCCCCGAGCAGTACTTC
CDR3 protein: CAGNRAPEQYF

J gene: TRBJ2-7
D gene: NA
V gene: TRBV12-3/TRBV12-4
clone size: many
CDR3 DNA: TGTGCCGGCACCCTTGAGAGTAGCGAGCAGTACTTC
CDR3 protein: CAGTLESSEQYF

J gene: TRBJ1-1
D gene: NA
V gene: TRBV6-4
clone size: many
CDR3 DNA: TGTGCCAGCAGGGATTCATCCCGGGGGACTGAAGCTTTCTTT
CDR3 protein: CASRDSSRGTEAFF